This TCR beta chain was documented in a study of graft-versus-host responses after intestinal transplantation. Germline CDR1 and CDR2: SGDLS and YYNGEE. The CDR3 has 16 residues. J gave up 9 bases and V 3 bases, and 10 bases lay outside the gene matches. Sequencing used immunoSEQ multiplex PCR; TCRdb keeps in-frame clones, though not all of them. There are around 77,000 clones in the sample; around 95% occur only once, and roughly 0.53% lies in the top ten. As regards this clone: Its specificity is not known.

This TCR was sampled from a human donor who received an intestinal transplant. The chain links TRBV9 to TRBJ2-1; 12 nucleotides align to TRBD1. Here the sequenced sample was unstimulated CD8+ T cells sorted from spleen or lymph node cells, taken before intestinal transplant. CDR3 sequence: CASSETGTGGEGEQFF. The CDR3 DNA follows: TGTGCCAGCAGCGAGACGGGGACAGGGGGCGAGGGTGAGCAGTTCTTC.